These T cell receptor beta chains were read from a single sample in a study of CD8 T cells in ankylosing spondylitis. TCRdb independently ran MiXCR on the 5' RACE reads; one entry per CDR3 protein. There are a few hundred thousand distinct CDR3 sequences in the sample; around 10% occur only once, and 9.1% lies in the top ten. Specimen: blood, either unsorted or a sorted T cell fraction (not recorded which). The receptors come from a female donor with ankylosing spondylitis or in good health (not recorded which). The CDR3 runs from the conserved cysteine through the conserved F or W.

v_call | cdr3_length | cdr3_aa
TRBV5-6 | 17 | CASNTSPDREWNTEAFF
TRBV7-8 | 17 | CASSLTPLGVDTGELFF
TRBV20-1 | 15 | CSARGTSGGHNEQFF
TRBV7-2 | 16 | CASRLAGSYSGNTIYF
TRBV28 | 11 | CASTSGGRAYF
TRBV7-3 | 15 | CASSPRHSSGEGYTF
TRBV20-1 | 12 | CSAGRGLDEQYF
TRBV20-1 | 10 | CSVRRGTQYF
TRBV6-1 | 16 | CASSGSRDRGNQPQHF
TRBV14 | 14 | CASSQGRGAEKLFF
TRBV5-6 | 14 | CASSLGFHQNIQYF
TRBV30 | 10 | CAWEDNEQFF
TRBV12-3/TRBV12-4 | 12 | CASSWGEDTQYF
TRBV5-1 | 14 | CASSLALGLDTQYF
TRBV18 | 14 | CASSPTHRTDTQYF
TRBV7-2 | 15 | CASSLDPGRESEQFF
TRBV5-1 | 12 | CASSSGISGYTF
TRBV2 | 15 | CASSERQGYNSPLHF
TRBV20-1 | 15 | CSARAGAQFTDTQYF
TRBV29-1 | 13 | CSAGTGGANVLTF
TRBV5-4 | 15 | CASSAGQGLGETQYF
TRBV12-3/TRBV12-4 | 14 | CASSLQQRTTEAFF
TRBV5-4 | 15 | CASSPGQGLVYEQYF
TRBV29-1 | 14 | CSVDWGTTAYGYTF
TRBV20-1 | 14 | CSASQGQGSTEAFF
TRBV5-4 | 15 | CASSSTSSGTGELFF
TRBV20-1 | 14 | CSASSGTRLSEQYF